The 15 T cell receptor beta chains presented below share a single source sample, sequenced in a study of OX40 agonist ivuxolimab in advanced cancers. Sequencing used immunoSEQ multiplex PCR; TCRdb keeps in-frame clones, though not all of them. The table records 70,000 or so clones, roughly nine tenths of them present only once. The sample here was CD4+ or CD8+ T cells sorted from blood, taken in a trial of the OX40 agonist ivuxolimab. Every receptor here comes from an adult with an advanced solid tumor such as melanoma, head and neck, liver or kidney cancer.

The CDR3 loop reads CASSLPAGQGYTF. Written as DNA, the CDR3 is TGTGCCAGCAGCTTACCGGCGGGACAGGGCTACACCTTC. The chain employs TRBV7-9 and TRBJ1-2; 7 bases are shared with TRBD1. V lost 2 bases, J lost 8 bases, and 5 bases stayed unmatched. This CDR3 has 13 amino acids. Per the germline V gene, CDR1 is SEHNR and CDR2 is FQNEAQ (reference sequence).

The chain joins TRBV5-1 to TRBJ1-1; D not resolved. V shed 7 bases and J shed 1 base, with 14 bases lying between them. The CDR3 is 14 amino acids. Looked up from germline, CDR1 is SGHRS and CDR2 is YFSETQ. CDR3 DNA: TGCGCCAGCTCACTTGGGGTAGGGAACACTGAAGCTTTCTTT. Translation: CASSLGVGNTEAFF.

This chain uses TRBV18 with TRBJ1-2; D call uncertain. V lost 3 bases to trimming and J lost 2 bases, with 13 bases between them. Germline V gives CDR1 KGHSH, CDR2 LQKENI. The CDR3 length is 15 residues. CDR3 nucleotide sequence: TGTGCCAGCTCACCCTCCGTCGACGGGAACTATGGCTACACCTTC. As protein: CASSPSVDGNYGYTF.

V and J are TRBV4-1 and TRBJ1-3; no clear D gene. Trimming left V 1 base short and J 3 bases short, with 7 bases between. The CDR3 is 14 residues long. The germline CDR1 and CDR2 sequences are MGHRA and YSYEKL. Here the CDR3 reads CASSQAGYGNTIYF. The DNA for the CDR3 is TGCGCCAGCAGCCAAGCGGGCTATGGAAACACCATATATTTT.

The J gene is TRBJ1-1, the V gene TRBV5-1; D is possibly TRBD1 (5 bases). The CDR3 is 15 residues long. Trimming left V 0 bases short and J 3 bases short, with 12 bases between. The V gene's germline CDR1 is SGHRS and CDR2 YFSETQ. CDR3 bases: TGCGCCAGCAGCTTGGACAGTCCAGGGTACACTGAAGCTTTCTTT. It yields the protein CASSLDSPGYTEAFF.

The V and J genes are TRBV14 and TRBJ2-3, with 14 positions matching TRBD2. Looked up from germline, CDR1 is SGHDN and CDR2 is FVKESK. V dropped 0 bases and J dropped 8; count of bases not matched to a gene: 4. The CDR3 extends over 16 amino acids. The CDR3 DNA reads TGTGCCAGCAGCCAAGATCGACTAGCGGGGGGGACTACGCAGTATTTT. Residues: CASSQDRLAGGTTQYF.

The V gene is TRBV4-2, the J gene TRBJ2-7; 8 bases are shared with TRBD1. CDR3 length equals 15 residues. The germline V gene encodes CDR1 LGHNA and CDR2 YNFKEQ. With 0 bases clipped from V and 6 bases from J, the junction kept 7 bases outside the gene matches. The CDR3 coding sequence is TGTGCCAGCAGCCAAGACCGGACAGGGTTGGGCGAGCAGTACTTC. This codes for CASSQDRTGLGEQYF.

V gene TRBV27 combines with J gene TRBJ1-5, with D possibly matching TRBD1 (6 bases). The CDR3 is made up of 18 amino acids. Germline V CDR1 and CDR2: MNHEY, SMNVEV (reference sequence). V was shortened by 0 bases and J by 4 bases, with 19 bases between the two germline ends. The CDR3 spells CASSLSVGDWQGNQPQHF. The CDR3 coding sequence is TGTGCCAGCAGTTTATCCGTGGGGGATTGGCAGGGGAATCAGCCCCAGCATTTT.

The chain joins TRBV6-1 to TRBJ2-1, with D hard to call. CDR3 size: 14 residues. Deletions cut 3 bases from V and 5 bases from J, with 11 bases between. CDR1 is MNHNS and CDR2 is SASEGT in the germline V gene. CDR3 bases: TGTGCCAGCAGTGACTTGGGTAGAAACAATGAGCAGTTCTTC. This encodes CASSDLGRNNEQFF.

The chain carries TRBV7-6 and TRBJ2-5, with a weak D call TRBD1 (6 bases). The CDR3 totals 11 residues. V was cut by 4 bases and J by 9 bases, with 9 bases left in between. Germline values: CDR1 SGHVS, CDR2 FNYEAQ. Here the CDR3 DNA reads TGTGCCAGCAGCTGGGGGCGTCCCCAGTACTTC. The encoded protein is CASSWGRPQYF.

The chain links TRBV11-2 to TRBJ2-5, with a weak D call TRBD2 (7 bases). The germline CDR1 and CDR2 sequences are SGHAT and FQNNGV. V was pared by 4 bases and J by 4 bases, with 16 bases between. The CDR3 is made up of 15 amino acids. Here the CDR3 reads CASSSHRGDTETQYF. The CDR3 DNA is TGTGCCAGCAGCTCCCACCGGGGGGACACAGAGACCCAGTACTTC.

CDR3 DNA sequence: TGCGCCAGCAGACGAACTAGCGAGACTCCCTACGAGCAGTACTTC. This gives the protein CASRRTSETPYEQYF. The rearrangement joins TRBV4-1 to TRBJ2-7; 7 nucleotides line up with TRBD2. The CDR3 is 15 amino acids. The V gene's germline CDR1 is MGHRA and CDR2 YSYEKL. V lost 6 bases and J lost 2; bases outside the gene matches: 10.

This sequence joins TRBV7-3 and TRBJ2-6, with unresolved D. Trimming left V 5 bases short and J 2 bases short, with 22 bases between. Germline loops: CDR1 SGHTA, CDR2 FQGTGA. CDR3 size: 19 residues. CDR3 sequence reads: CASSQLLLGPSPGANVLTF. The CDR3 DNA is TGTGCCAGCAGCCAGCTCCTATTAGGGCCAAGCCCTGGGGCCAACGTCCTGACTTTC.

This clone has just a few counts. The chain is built from TRBV7-9 and TRBJ2-7; no definite D call. V was clipped by 3 bases and J by 6 bases, with 9 bases between them. Germline loops: CDR1 SEHNR, CDR2 FQNEAQ (reference sequence). The CDR3 covers 12 residues. CDR3 protein: CASSLGKGEQYF. The CDR3, as DNA: TGTGCCAGCAGCTTGGGCAAGGGCGAGCAGTACTTC.

The chain recombines TRBV9 with TRBJ2-3; TRBD2 matches 14 bases. Per germline, CDR1 SGDLS and CDR2 YYNGEE. The CDR3 loop spans 16 amino acids. V shed 2 bases, J shed 4 bases, and the junction held 3 bases outside the gene matches. CDR3 nucleotides: TGTGCCAGCAGCGTCGGGACTAGCGGGGGCCCAGATACGCAGTATTTT. It translates to CASSVGTSGGPDTQYF.